These 17 T cell receptor beta chains were sequenced from one sample in a study of T cells after yellow fever vaccination (dated by TCRdb to the late 2010s). Read against the paper, the sample's treatment or condition label means: live attenuated yellow fever vaccine strain. The method behind the library was 5' RACE. The sequencer listed for this sample is Illumina HiSeq 2500. Through fastp at Q25 and MiXCR, TCRdb rebuilt clones from the public reads, retaining in-frame beta chains. Every CDR3 protein is listed once, alongside the most common genes and DNA of its rows. The sample includes 350,000 or so distinct CDR3 sequences, with roughly 7.5% observed a single time. The ten largest clonotypes hold around 17% of the sample. The starting material was PBMCs, obtained 45 days after the first yellow fever vaccination. The receptor set was obtained from a man aged 18 to 30 who received the YFV17D yellow fever vaccine.

V is TRBV12-3 or TRBV12-4 and J is TRBJ2-7; 9 bases are a match to TRBD1. The CDR3 consists of 12 residues. V lost 8 bases, J lost 6 bases, and 5 bases stayed unmatched. The CDR3 is CASSETGGEQYF. CDR3 bases: TGTGCCAGCTCCGAGACAGGGGGCGAGCAGTACTTC.

The chain couples TRBV20-1 to TRBJ2-7; 7 bases fit TRBD2. V shed 7 bases and J 2 bases; nucleotides not matched to a gene: 11. This CDR3 is built from 14 residues. Germline V gene sequence: CDR1 DFQATT, CDR2 SNEGSKA (reference sequence). The CDR3 region is CSVRVSSGTYEQYV. CDR3 sequence (DNA): TGCAGTGTGAGGGTGTCTAGCGGAACCTACGAGCAGTACGTC.

This clonotype has a count of ten or more. The chain employs TRBV7-3 and TRBJ2-3, with 10 positions matching TRBD2. Looked up from germline, CDR1 is SGHTA and CDR2 is FQGTGA. The CDR3 length is 16 residues. The junction had 6 bases not matched to a gene; V was cut back by 6 bases and J by 0 bases. DNA for the CDR3: TGTGCCAGCAGTTTACTAGCGGGGTTTAGCACAGATACGCAGTATTTT. It is translated as CASSLLAGFSTDTQYF. Looking up the rest from reference TRBV7-3 and TRBJ2-3 gives the full variable domain: GAGVSQTPSNKVTEKGKYVELRCDPISGHTALYWYRQSLGQGPEFLIYFQGTGAADDSGLPNDRFFAVRPEGSVSTLKIQRTERGDSAVYLCASSLLAGFSTDTQYFGPGTRLTVL.

This clonotype was seen repeatedly, ten times or more. V gene TRBV7-6 combines with J gene TRBJ2-5; maybe TRBD1 (5 bases). This CDR3 region has 13 residues. The V and J ends lost 6 bases and 0 bases respectively, with 8 bases between them. In germline, CDR1 is SGHVS, CDR2 FNYEAQ. CDR3: CASSQGNQETQYF. CDR3 nucleotides: TGTGCCAGCAGTCAGGGTAACCAAGAGACCCAGTACTTC.

The rearrangement uses TRBV29-1 and TRBJ2-3; D uncertain. V was trimmed by 8 bases and J by 0 bases, leaving 18 bases between them. Germline V gene lookup returns CDR1 SQVTM and CDR2 ANQGSEA. The CDR3 extends over 15 amino acids. The CDR3 DNA reads TGCAGCACAAAGATCGGCATATCTAGCACAGATACGCAGTATTTT. Encoded protein: CSTKIGISSTDTQYF.

This clonotype was observed at least ten times. The chain is built from TRBV27 and TRBJ2-1; TRBD2 agrees at 7 bases. The CDR3 is 14 amino acids. Germline trimming cut 4 bases from V and 2 bases from J; bases unmatched to any gene: 2. CDR1 MNHEY and CDR2 SMNVEV come from the germline V gene (reference sequence). CDR3 protein: CASSSGGTYNEQFF. CDR3 nucleotide sequence: TGTGCCAGCAGTTCCGGGGGGACCTACAATGAGCAGTTCTTC.

This clonotype was seen more than once but under ten times. The rearrangement joins TRBV30 to TRBJ2-7; D is perhaps TRBD1 or TRBD2 (5 bases each). V shed 1 base and J shed 4 bases, with 14 bases lying between them. The germline V gene encodes CDR1 GTSNPN and CDR2 SVGIG (reference sequence). The CDR3 loop spans 14 amino acids. CDR3 nucleotides: TGTGCCTGGAGTGGTCCCGGGGCGTTTTACGAGCAGTACTTC. As protein: CAWSGPGAFYEQYF. Full variable domain (missing parts from reference TRBV30 and TRBJ2-7): SQTIHQWPATLVQPVGSPLSLECTVEGTSNPNLYWYRQAAGRGLQLLFYSVGIGQISSEVPQNLSASRPQDRQFILSSKKLLLSDSGFYLCAWSGPGAFYEQYFGPGTRLTVT.

The sample holds a few counts of this clonotype. The chain employs TRBV7-2 and TRBJ1-2; D unresolved. This CDR3 contains 15 residues. Trimming left V 6 bases short and J 3 bases short, with 17 bases between. Germline assignment: CDR1 SGHTA and CDR2 FQGNSA. As DNA, the CDR3 is TGTGCCAGCAGTCAAAGGTTCCGGGCACACTATGGCTACACCTTC. It is translated as CASSQRFRAHYGYTF.

This clonotype was seen a few times. The rearrangement uses TRBV7-8 and TRBJ2-5, with a weak D call TRBD2 (6 bases). Looked up from germline, CDR1 is SGHVS and CDR2 is FQNEAQ. This CDR3 is 17 amino acids long. V was trimmed by 5 bases and J by 4 bases, leaving 23 bases between them. The CDR3 bases are TGTGCCAGCAGCCTCGTTTATTCGACTAGGCGCGGAGAGACCCAGTACTTC. Its protein product is CASSLVYSTRRGETQYF.

This clonotype was detected a few times. The chain has TRBV5-1 and TRBJ2-1; TRBD2 matches at 7 bases. The CDR3 is 13 residues long. V shed 2 bases and J 5 bases; nucleotides not matched to a gene: 1. Germline CDR1 SGHRS, CDR2 YFSETQ. The CDR3 DNA follows: TGCGCCAGCAGCTTCGGGGGGAACAATGAGCAGTTCTTC. Translating gives CASSFGGNNEQFF.

The J gene is TRBJ2-6, the V gene TRBV3-1; 10 positions agree with TRBD1. The junction had 5 bases not matched to a gene; V was cut back by 3 bases and J by 3 bases. This CDR3 contains 17 residues. Germline V lookup: CDR1 LGHDT, CDR2 YNNKEL (reference sequence). DNA for the CDR3: TGTGCCAGCAGCCACGACAGGGGGCACTTTGGGGCCAACGTCCTGACTTTC. This sequence encodes CASSHDRGHFGANVLTF.

CDR3 coding DNA: TGTGCCAGTATACCCTCCGGGACAACGAACACTGAAGCTTTCTTT. It codes for CASIPSGTTNTEAFF. The V gene is TRBV19, the J gene TRBJ1-1, with TRBD1 as a possible D gene (6 bases). The CDR3 length is 15 residues. From germline, CDR1 is LNHDA and CDR2 SQIVND (reference sequence). Trimming removed 7 bases at V and 1 base at J, with 16 bases between.

The table lists this clonotype with a few counts. The CDR3 DNA follows: TGTGCCAGCACCCTTTACCCCGGACAGCCCCAGCATTTT. This gives the protein CASTLYPGQPQHF. This sequence joins TRBV27 and TRBJ1-5; D gene ambiguous. Trimming removed 7 bases at V and 7 bases at J, with 14 bases between. The CDR3 has 13 residues. Germline lookup yields CDR1 MNHEY and CDR2 SMNVEV (reference sequence).

The chain recombines TRBV6-1 with TRBJ2-7, with 9 nucleotides matching TRBD1. The CDR3 covers 15 residues. V gave up 6 bases and J gave up 5 bases; unmatched junction bases: 11. Germline V gene sequence: CDR1 MNHNS, CDR2 SASEGT. In DNA form, the CDR3 reads TGTGCCAGCAGCCCCCGGGACAGGGAAGTCCACGAGCAGTACTTC. Amino acid sequence: CASSPRDREVHEQYF.

This clonotype was counted between two and nine times. This chain uses TRBV5-1 with TRBJ2-4; D is perhaps TRBD1 or TRBD2 (7 bases each). Germline CDR1 is SGHRS and CDR2 is YFSETQ. The V gene lost 4 bases and the J gene lost 4 bases, with 12 bases spanning the gap. The length of the CDR3 is 14 residues. CDR3 DNA: TGCGCCAGCAGCGCGGGGGACAGAAAAAACATTCAGTACTTC. It specifies CASSAGDRKNIQYF. The whole variable domain, remainder taken from reference TRBV5-1 and TRBJ2-4, is KAGVTQTPRYLIKTRGQQVTLSCSPISGHRSVSWYQQTPGQGLQFLFEYFSETQRNKGNFPGRFSGRQFSNSRSEMNVSTLELGDSALYLCASSAGDRKNIQYFGAGTRLSVL.

This clonotype was counted many times. One junction end does not reproduce the germline sequence, and a read error may be involved. The rearrangement links TRBV5-1 to TRBJ2-1; D may be TRBD1 or TRBD2 (5 bases each). Germline-derived CDR1 and CDR2 are SGHRS and YFSETQ. The CDR3 is 12 residues long. The CDR3 nucleotides are TGCGCCAGCAGCCTCGAGAGGGGTTACCCGCTCTTC. This encodes CASSLERGYPLF.

This clonotype was observed a single time. At one end, the junction sequence differs from germline, possibly due to a read error. The chain is built from TRBV5-1 and TRBJ1-5, with TRBD1 matching 9 bases. This CDR3 has 15 amino acids. CDR1 and CDR2 from the germline V gene are SGHRS and YFSETQ. The CDR3 spells CVSSLEGQGYQPQHF. The CDR3 DNA reads as TGCGTCAGCAGCTTGGAAGGACAGGGGTATCAGCCCCAGCATTTT.